The 13 T cell receptor beta chains given below trace back to one sample, sequenced in a study of blood T cell repertoires in COVID-19. Produced via immunoSEQ multiplex PCR; TCRdb's table is partial and in-frame only. The sample holds some 260,000 clones, roughly 88% seen once. The sample comprised peripheral blood. These receptor sequences come from a woman aged 30 to 39 with acute or convalescent COVID-19.

This rearrangement joins TRBV7-7 to TRBJ2-3; D gene unclear. The germline V gene encodes CDR1 SSHAT and CDR2 FNYEAQ (reference sequence). V lost 5 bases and J lost 4, with 10 bases in between. The CDR3 has 13 residues. The CDR3 is CASSPITADTQYF. DNA for the CDR3: TGTGCCAGCAGCCCTATCACCGCAGATACGCAGTATTTT.

V is TRBV15 and J is TRBJ2-2; 8 bases are shared with TRBD1. The CDR3 runs 17 residues. Germline V gene lookup returns CDR1 LNHNV and CDR2 YYDKDF (reference sequence). With 0 bases clipped from V and 7 bases from J, the junction kept 10 bases outside the gene matches. CDR3 sequence (DNA): TGTGCCACCAGCAGAGACTTGGTGACAGGGGCATACGGGGAGCTGTTTTTT. Amino acid sequence: CATSRDLVTGAYGELFF.

The chain couples TRBV21-1 to TRBJ1-1; whether TRBD1, the table's D call, matches the DNA was not checked. TRBV21-1 is flagged as a pseudogene. The CDR3 runs 16 residues. The CDR3 region has the DNA TGTGCCAGCAGCGCGACAGGGGGCTGTGTGGGCACTGAAGCTTTCTTT. Translating gives CASSATGGCVGTEAFF.

V usage is TRBV5-4 and J usage is TRBJ2-7; 8 bases are shared with TRBD2. V dropped 0 bases and J dropped 7; count of bases not matched to a gene: 6. The germline V gene has CDR1 SGHNT and CDR2 YYREEE (reference sequence). The CDR3 spans 14 residues. CDR3 DNA sequence: TGTGCCAGCAGCTTGGGACTAGCGCCAAGGGAGCAGTACTTC. Protein sequence: CASSLGLAPREQYF.

The chain links TRBV7-2 to TRBJ1-4; D unresolved. Looked up from germline, CDR1 is SGHTA and CDR2 is FQGNSA. The V end was cut by 5 bases, the J end by 6 bases, with 16 bases between. The CDR3 sequence is 15 residues long. The chain's CDR3 is CASSHRGLGDEKLFF. The CDR3 nucleotides read TGTGCCAGCAGCCACCGCGGGTTGGGTGATGAAAAACTGTTTTTT.

This rearrangement joins TRBV9 to TRBJ1-3; tentatively, D is TRBD1 (6 bases). V was shortened by 4 bases and J by 6 bases, with 20 bases between the two germline ends. The CDR3 spans 16 residues. The germline CDR1 and CDR2 sequences are SGDLS and YYNGEE. CDR3: CASSSSSTGYENTIYF. Written as DNA, the CDR3 is TGTGCCAGCAGCTCCTCCTCCACAGGGTATGAAAACACCATATATTTT.

The chain uses TRBV5-1 and TRBJ1-6; D may be TRBD1 (5 bases). The CDR3 runs 18 residues. Trimming removed 1 base from V and 5 bases from J, with 19 bases in between. CDR1 SGHRS and CDR2 YFSETQ come from the germline V gene. The CDR3 sequence is CASSLSPGGGSNNSPLHF. In DNA form, the CDR3 reads TGCGCCAGCAGCTTGAGTCCCGGGGGTGGCAGTAATAATTCACCCCTCCACTTT. Based on the CDR3 plus reference TRBV5-1 and TRBJ1-6, the full variable domain is KAGVTQTPRYLIKTRGQQVTLSCSPISGHRSVSWYQQTPGQGLQFLFEYFSETQRNKGNFPGRFSGRQFSNSRSEMNVSTLELGDSALYLCASSLSPGGGSNNSPLHFGNGTRLTVT.

J is TRBJ1-1 and V is TRBV25-1, with D perhaps matching TRBD1 (5 bases). The CDR3 runs to 13 residues. The germline CDR1 and CDR2 sequences are MGHDK and SYGVNS. V gave up 1 base and J gave up 5 bases, with 8 bases separating them. This CDR3 reads CASSEWGGTEAFF. The CDR3 DNA is TGTGCCAGCAGTGAATGGGGGGGGACTGAAGCTTTCTTT.

The chain carries TRBV29-1 and TRBJ1-4; D perhaps matches TRBD1 (5 bases). Trimming removed 4 bases at V and 8 bases at J, with 14 bases between. CDR1 is SQVTM and CDR2 is ANQGSEA in the germline V gene. The CDR3 spans 13 residues. The DNA of the CDR3 is TGCAGCGTTGTAGGAGGGTCAGGGGAAAAACTGTTTTTT. It yields the protein CSVVGGSGEKLFF.

This clone has at least ten counts. The chain joins TRBV6-9 to TRBJ2-2; 8 nucleotides align to TRBD1. This CDR3 contains 13 residues. Germline values: CDR1 MNHGY, CDR2 SVAAGI. Trimming took 9 bases from V and 7 from J; bases not matched to a gene: 7. The CDR3 region has the DNA TGTGCCAGAGTACAGGGGGTAAACGGGGAGCTGTTTTTT. This sequence encodes CARVQGVNGELFF.

The chain is built from TRBV9 and TRBJ2-7; no firm D call. Trimming left V 1 base short and J 5 bases short, with 10 bases between. This CDR3 region has 13 residues. CDR1 is SGDLS, CDR2 YYNGEE, per germline. The CDR3 DNA is TGTGCCAGCAGCGTAAAGCGAAATGACGAGCAGTACTTC. The encoded protein is CASSVKRNDEQYF.

V and J are TRBV6-2 or TRBV6-3 and TRBJ2-7, with TRBD1 matching 11 bases. Unmatched junction bases numbered 6, after V lost 4 bases and J lost 4 bases. Germline loops: CDR1 MNHEY, CDR2 SVGEGT. This CDR3 has 15 residues. The DNA of the CDR3 is TGTGCCAGCAGTTCCCCCGGGACAGGGGGGTACGAGCAGTACTTC. Encoded protein: CASSSPGTGGYEQYF.

The chain uses TRBV30 and TRBJ1-1; D is perhaps TRBD1 (6 bases). The V gene lost 0 bases and the J gene lost 8 bases, with 16 bases spanning the gap. Germline V lookup: CDR1 GTSNPN, CDR2 SVGIG (reference sequence). This CDR3 has 14 residues. The DNA of the CDR3 is TGTGCCTGGAGTGTACTCCCCTCAGGGGCCGAAGCTTTCTTT. It encodes CAWSVLPSGAEAFF.